This is a list of T cell receptor beta chains from one sample in a study of cytomegalovirus exposure and HLA in healthy donors. TCRdb's table, derived via immunoSEQ multiplex PCR, lists solely in-frame clones and lacks some. The table lists 100,000 to 150,000 clones, with 2.2% in the top ten. The source material was PBMCs. These receptors came from a man aged 40-55 years in good health and CMV-seronegative. Each CDR3 is given with its conserved first and last residue. The D gene is left open where the match is weak.

j_gene: TRBJ2-7
v_gene: TRBV27
d_gene: TRBD1
CDR3aa: CASSAGTGGNEQYF
CDR3nt: TGTGCCAGCAGTGCCGGGACAGGGGGTAACGAGCAGTACTTC

j_gene: TRBJ2-7
v_gene: TRBV11-3
d_gene: .
CDR3aa: CASSLNTYEQYF
CDR3nt: TGTGCCAGCAGCTTAAACACCTACGAGCAGTACTTC

j_gene: TRBJ1-5
v_gene: TRBV30
d_gene: TRBD1
CDR3aa: CAWSGGTGDQPQHF
CDR3nt: TGTGCCTGGAGCGGTGGGACAGGGGATCAGCCCCAGCATTTT

j_gene: TRBJ2-7
v_gene: TRBV2
d_gene: .
CDR3aa: CASSLGAHPIF
CDR3nt: TGTGCCAGCAGCCTAGGGGCCCATCCCATCTTC

j_gene: TRBJ2-6
v_gene: TRBV25-1
d_gene: TRBD1
CDR3aa: CASRGDRGRPGANVLTF
CDR3nt: TGTGCCAGCAGGGGGGACAGGGGGCGCCCCGGGGCCAACGTCCTGACTTTC

j_gene: TRBJ2-1
v_gene: TRBV27
d_gene: .
CDR3aa: CASSLPPVGAYNEQFF
CDR3nt: TGTGCCAGCAGTTTACCCCCAGTGGGAGCGTACAATGAGCAGTTCTTC

j_gene: TRBJ1-1
v_gene: TRBV6-5
d_gene: .
CDR3aa: CASSYDPSGNTEAFF
CDR3nt: TGTGCCAGCAGTTACGACCCCTCGGGGAACACTGAAGCTTTCTTT

j_gene: TRBJ2-4
v_gene: TRBV11-2
d_gene: .
CDR3aa: CASSLGTAGNIQYF
CDR3nt: TGTGCCAGCAGCCTTGGGACAGCGGGAAACATTCAGTACTTC

j_gene: TRBJ2-2
v_gene: TRBV7-7
d_gene: .
CDR3aa: CASSLAPRTGNTGELFF
CDR3nt: TGTGCTAGCAGCTTAGCTCCTAGGACTGGTAACACCGGGGAGCTGTTTTTT

j_gene: TRBJ2-5
v_gene: TRBV4-1
d_gene: .
CDR3aa: CASSQDPGTARETQYF
CDR3nt: TGCGCCAGCAGCCAGGACCCCGGGACTGCCAGAGAGACCCAGTACTTC

j_gene: TRBJ2-7
v_gene: TRBV7-8
d_gene: TRBD2
CDR3aa: CASSLSGESYEQYF
CDR3nt: TGTGCCAGCAGCTTAAGCGGGGAGTCCTACGAGCAGTACTTC

j_gene: TRBJ2-7
v_gene: TRBV9
d_gene: .
CDR3aa: CASSAGYEQYF
CDR3nt: TGTGCCAGCAGCGCGGGCTACGAGCAGTACTTC

j_gene: TRBJ1-1
v_gene: TRBV11-3
d_gene: TRBD1
CDR3aa: CASSGQGYDEAFF
CDR3nt: TGTGCCAGCAGCGGACAGGGTTATGACGAAGCTTTCTTT

j_gene: TRBJ1-1
v_gene: TRBV4-2
d_gene: TRBD1
CDR3aa: CASSQVGTVMNTEAFF
CDR3nt: TGTGCCAGCAGCCAAGTTGGGACAGTCATGAACACTGAAGCTTTCTTT

j_gene: TRBJ1-1
v_gene: TRBV29-1
d_gene: .
CDR3aa: CSVRKQGGTEAFF
CDR3nt: TGCAGCGTCCGAAAGCAGGGAGGGACTGAAGCTTTCTTT

j_gene: TRBJ1-5
v_gene: TRBV6-4
d_gene: TRBD1
CDR3aa: CASIVDRGVSNQPQHF
CDR3nt: TGTGCCAGCATTGTAGACAGGGGAGTGAGCAATCAGCCCCAGCATTTT

j_gene: TRBJ2-7
v_gene: TRBV10-1
d_gene: .
CDR3aa: CASTLPAGLAESYEQYF
CDR3nt: TGCGCCAGCACCCTTCCGGCTGGGTTAGCGGAATCCTACGAGCAGTACTTC

j_gene: TRBJ1-5
v_gene: TRBV5-5
d_gene: .
CDR3aa: CASSLASGWNQPQHF
CDR3nt: TGTGCCAGCAGCTTGGCATCAGGGTGGAATCAGCCCCAGCATTTT

j_gene: TRBJ2-2
v_gene: TRBV11-3
d_gene: .
CDR3aa: CASSFSGITGELFF
CDR3nt: TGTGCCAGCAGCTTCAGCGGTATTACCGGGGAGCTGTTTTTT

j_gene: TRBJ1-1
v_gene: TRBV11-1
d_gene: TRBD1
CDR3aa: CASSDGQGGTEAFF
CDR3nt: TGTGCCAGCAGCGACGGACAGGGAGGCACTGAAGCTTTCTTT

j_gene: TRBJ2-5
v_gene: TRBV6-1
d_gene: .
CDR3aa: CASSESPRGGRETQYF
CDR3nt: TGTGCCAGCAGTGAGTCTCCCCGTGGGGGCCGGGAGACCCAGTACTTC

j_gene: TRBJ1-2
v_gene: TRBV27
d_gene: .
CDR3aa: CASSLYGSGGYTF
CDR3nt: TGTGCCAGCAGTTTATATGGGTCGGGAGGCTACACCTTC

j_gene: TRBJ2-7
v_gene: TRBV5-1
d_gene: .
CDR3aa: CASSPWGGDEQYF
CDR3nt: TGCGCCAGCAGCCCCTGGGGGGGCGACGAGCAGTACTTC

j_gene: TRBJ1-2
v_gene: TRBV29-1
d_gene: TRBD1
CDR3aa: CSVGLEQGAGSYTF
CDR3nt: TGCAGCGTTGGCCTTGAACAGGGGGCGGGTAGCTACACCTTC

j_gene: TRBJ2-7
v_gene: TRBV28
d_gene: TRBD1
CDR3aa: CASSLFGDRRSEQYF
CDR3nt: TGTGCCAGCAGTTTGTTTGGGGACAGGAGATCCGAGCAGTACTTC

j_gene: TRBJ1-1
v_gene: TRBV27
d_gene: .
CDR3aa: CASRGRQVLAEAFF
CDR3nt: TGTGCCAGCAGAGGGAGACAGGTGCTGGCTGAAGCTTTCTTT

j_gene: TRBJ1-5
v_gene: TRBV25-1
d_gene: .
CDR3aa: CASSTAYSNRPQHF
CDR3nt: TGTGCCAGCAGTACTGCTTATAGCAATCGGCCCCAGCATTTT

j_gene: TRBJ1-3
v_gene: TRBV7-2
d_gene: .
CDR3aa: CASSLGGQSGNTIYF
CDR3nt: TGTGCCAGCAGCTTAGGAGGGCAGTCTGGAAACACCATATATTTT

j_gene: TRBJ2-1
v_gene: TRBV5-6
d_gene: TRBD2
CDR3aa: CASSGEVAGGYEQFF
CDR3nt: TGTGCCAGCAGCGGGGAGGTAGCGGGAGGGTATGAGCAGTTCTTC

j_gene: TRBJ1-1
v_gene: TRBV11-2
d_gene: TRBD1
CDR3aa: CASAQGVHTEAFF
CDR3nt: TGTGCCAGCGCTCAGGGGGTACACACTGAAGCTTTCTTT

j_gene: TRBJ2-3
v_gene: TRBV7-7
d_gene: .
CDR3aa: CASSSPGTDTQYF
CDR3nt: TGTGCTAGCAGCTCCCCAGGCACAGATACGCAGTATTTT

j_gene: TRBJ2-7
v_gene: TRBV5-6
d_gene: .
CDR3aa: CASRQNRAGVEQYF
CDR3nt: TGTGCCAGCAGGCAAAACAGGGCGGGTGTCGAGCAGTACTTC

j_gene: TRBJ1-1
v_gene: TRBV6-5
d_gene: .
CDR3aa: CASSYEGFTEAFF
CDR3nt: TGTGCCAGCAGTTACGAGGGATTTACTGAAGCTTTCTTT

j_gene: TRBJ1-2
v_gene: TRBV28
d_gene: .
CDR3aa: CASSLRGNYGYTF
CDR3nt: TGTGCCAGCAGCCTACGGGGGAACTATGGCTACACCTTC

j_gene: TRBJ2-3
v_gene: TRBV14
d_gene: TRBD2
CDR3aa: CASSQEYSGITDTQYF
CDR3nt: TGTGCCAGCAGCCAAGAATACAGCGGGATCACAGATACGCAGTATTTT

j_gene: TRBJ1-1
v_gene: TRBV11-2
d_gene: .
CDR3aa: CASSLTGNKWNTEAFF
CDR3nt: TGTGCCAGCAGCTTAACAGGAAATAAGTGGAACACTGAAGCTTTCTTT

j_gene: TRBJ2-7
v_gene: TRBV7-9
d_gene: TRBD2
CDR3aa: CASSGDRGTSGRVYEQYF
CDR3nt: TGTGCCAGCTCGGGGGACAGGGGGACTAGCGGGAGAGTCTACGAGCAGTACTTC

j_gene: TRBJ2-1
v_gene: TRBV9
d_gene: .
CDR3aa: CASSVEASVNEQFF
CDR3nt: TGTGCCAGCAGCGTAGAAGCTAGCGTGAATGAGCAGTTCTTC

j_gene: TRBJ1-2
v_gene: TRBV5-6
d_gene: TRBD1
CDR3aa: CASRTDRGYGYTF
CDR3nt: TGTGCCAGCAGAACCGACAGGGGCTATGGCTACACCTTC

j_gene: TRBJ2-3
v_gene: TRBV5-1
d_gene: .
CDR3aa: CASSLDLATDTQYF
CDR3nt: TGCGCCAGCAGCTTGGATCTAGCCACAGATACGCAGTATTTT

j_gene: TRBJ1-2
v_gene: TRBV6-6
d_gene: .
CDR3aa: CASSYFSPAGSSGYTF
CDR3nt: TGTGCCAGCAGTTACTTTAGTCCAGCAGGGTCCTCCGGCTACACCTTC

j_gene: TRBJ2-1
v_gene: TRBV15
d_gene: TRBD2
CDR3aa: CATSRGSREGMNEQFF
CDR3nt: TGTGCCACCAGCAGAGGATCACGGGAGGGGATGAATGAGCAGTTCTTC

j_gene: TRBJ1-1
v_gene: TRBV6-5
d_gene: TRBD1
CDR3aa: CASSLIPGQTSEAFF
CDR3nt: TGTGCCAGCAGTCTCATTCCGGGACAGACCTCAGAAGCTTTCTTT

j_gene: TRBJ2-7
v_gene: TRBV11-3
d_gene: TRBD1
CDR3aa: CASSLKGDSVYEQYF
CDR3nt: TGTGCCAGCAGCTTAAAGGGGGACAGCGTCTACGAGCAGTACTTC

j_gene: TRBJ2-7
v_gene: TRBV28
d_gene: TRBD1
CDR3aa: CASNKDRWSYEQYF
CDR3nt: TGTGCCAGCAATAAGGACAGGTGGTCCTACGAGCAGTACTTC

j_gene: TRBJ2-6
v_gene: TRBV29-1
d_gene: .
CDR3aa: CSVRALSGANVLTF
CDR3nt: TGCAGCGTTCGTGCACTTTCAGGGGCCAACGTCCTGACTTTC

j_gene: TRBJ1-1
v_gene: TRBV7-2
d_gene: .
CDR3aa: CASSTHREGTEAFF
CDR3nt: TGTGCCAGCAGCACTCACAGGGAGGGGACTGAAGCTTTCTTT

j_gene: TRBJ2-2
v_gene: TRBV2
d_gene: .
CDR3aa: CASSEEDRLNTGELFF
CDR3nt: TGTGCCAGCAGTGAAGAAGACAGATTGAACACCGGGGAGCTGTTTTTT

j_gene: TRBJ2-7
v_gene: TRBV5-1
d_gene: TRBD2
CDR3aa: CASSFRGRAYGQYF
CDR3nt: TGCGCCAGCAGCTTCCGTGGGAGGGCCTACGGGCAGTACTTC

j_gene: TRBJ2-7
v_gene: TRBV4-1
d_gene: .
CDR3aa: CASSPGATQTYEQYF
CDR3nt: TGCGCCAGCAGCCCTGGAGCTACCCAAACCTACGAGCAGTACTTC

j_gene: TRBJ2-3
v_gene: TRBV5-1
d_gene: .
CDR3aa: CASSHSGTDTQYF
CDR3nt: TGCGCCAGCAGCCATAGCGGCACAGATACGCAGTATTTT

j_gene: TRBJ2-3
v_gene: TRBV9
d_gene: TRBD2
CDR3aa: CASSVSSGRRDTQYF
CDR3nt: TGTGCCAGCAGCGTATCCAGCGGGAGGCGCGATACGCAGTATTTT

j_gene: TRBJ1-2
v_gene: TRBV2
d_gene: TRBD1
CDR3aa: CAKGTGKGYTF
CDR3nt: TGTGCCAAAGGGACAGGGAAGGGCTACACCTTC

j_gene: TRBJ2-3
v_gene: TRBV27
d_gene: .
CDR3aa: CASSRSLRDTQYF
CDR3nt: TGTGCCAGCAGCCGATCTCTGCGGGATACGCAGTATTTT

j_gene: TRBJ1-1
v_gene: TRBV28
d_gene: TRBD1
CDR3aa: CASSLTGLGNTEAFF
CDR3nt: TGTGCCAGCAGTTTGACAGGGTTGGGGAACACTGAAGCTTTCTTT

j_gene: TRBJ2-7
v_gene: TRBV11-3
d_gene: .
CDR3aa: CASSLDPGSQGEQYF
CDR3nt: TGTGCCAGCAGCTTAGACCCGGGCTCACAGGGCGAGCAGTACTTC